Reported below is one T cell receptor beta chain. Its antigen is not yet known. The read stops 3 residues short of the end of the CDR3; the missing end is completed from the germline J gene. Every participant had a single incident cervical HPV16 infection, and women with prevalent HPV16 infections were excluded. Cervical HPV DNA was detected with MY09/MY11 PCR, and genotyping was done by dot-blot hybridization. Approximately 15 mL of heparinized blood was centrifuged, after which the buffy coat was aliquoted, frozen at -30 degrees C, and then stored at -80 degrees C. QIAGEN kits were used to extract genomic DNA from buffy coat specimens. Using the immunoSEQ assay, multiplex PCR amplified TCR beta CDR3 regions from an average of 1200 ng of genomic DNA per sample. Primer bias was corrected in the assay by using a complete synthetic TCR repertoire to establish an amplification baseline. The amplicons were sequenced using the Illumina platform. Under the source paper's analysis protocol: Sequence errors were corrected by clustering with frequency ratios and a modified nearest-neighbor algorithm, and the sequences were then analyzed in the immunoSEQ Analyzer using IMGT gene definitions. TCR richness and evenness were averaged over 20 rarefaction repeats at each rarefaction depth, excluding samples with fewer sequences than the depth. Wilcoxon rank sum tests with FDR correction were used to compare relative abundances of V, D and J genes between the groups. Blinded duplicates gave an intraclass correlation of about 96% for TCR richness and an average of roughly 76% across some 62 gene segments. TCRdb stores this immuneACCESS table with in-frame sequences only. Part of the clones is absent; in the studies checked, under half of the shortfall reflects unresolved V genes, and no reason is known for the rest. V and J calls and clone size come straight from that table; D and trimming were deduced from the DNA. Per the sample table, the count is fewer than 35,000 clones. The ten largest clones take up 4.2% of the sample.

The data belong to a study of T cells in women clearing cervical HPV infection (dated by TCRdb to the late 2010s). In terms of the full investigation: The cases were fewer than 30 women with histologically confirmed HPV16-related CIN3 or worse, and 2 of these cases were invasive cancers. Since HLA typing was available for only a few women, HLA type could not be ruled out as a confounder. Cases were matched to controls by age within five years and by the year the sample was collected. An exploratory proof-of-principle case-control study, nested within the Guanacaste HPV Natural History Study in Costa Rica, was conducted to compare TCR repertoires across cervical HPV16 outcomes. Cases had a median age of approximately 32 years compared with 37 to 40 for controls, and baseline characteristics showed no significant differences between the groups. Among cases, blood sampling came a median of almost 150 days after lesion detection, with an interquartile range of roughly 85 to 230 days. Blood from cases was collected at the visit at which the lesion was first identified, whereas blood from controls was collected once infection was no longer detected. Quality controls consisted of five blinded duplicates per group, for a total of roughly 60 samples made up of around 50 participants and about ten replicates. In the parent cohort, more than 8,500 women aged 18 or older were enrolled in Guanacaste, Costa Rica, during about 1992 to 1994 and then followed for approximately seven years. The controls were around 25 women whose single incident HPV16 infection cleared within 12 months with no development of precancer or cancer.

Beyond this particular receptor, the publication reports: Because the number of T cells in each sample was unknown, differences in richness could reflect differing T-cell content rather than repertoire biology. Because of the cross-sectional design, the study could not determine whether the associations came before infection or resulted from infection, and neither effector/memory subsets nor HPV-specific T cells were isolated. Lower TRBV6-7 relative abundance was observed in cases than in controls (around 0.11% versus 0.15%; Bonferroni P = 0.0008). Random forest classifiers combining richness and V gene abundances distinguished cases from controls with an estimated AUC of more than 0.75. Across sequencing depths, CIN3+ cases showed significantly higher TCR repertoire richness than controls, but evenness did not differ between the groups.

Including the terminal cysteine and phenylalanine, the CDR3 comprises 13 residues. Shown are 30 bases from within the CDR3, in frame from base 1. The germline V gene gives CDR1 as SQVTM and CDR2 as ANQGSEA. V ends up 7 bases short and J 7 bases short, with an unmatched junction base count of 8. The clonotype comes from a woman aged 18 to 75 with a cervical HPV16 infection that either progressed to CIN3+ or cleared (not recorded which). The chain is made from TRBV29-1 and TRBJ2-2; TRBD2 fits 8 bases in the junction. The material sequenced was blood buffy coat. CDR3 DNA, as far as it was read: TGCAGCGGTCATCCCGGGGGGGACGGGGAG. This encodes CSGHPGGDGE. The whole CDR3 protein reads CSGHPGGDGELFF.